This T cell receptor (beta chain) came from a study of blood T cell repertoires in COVID-19. This clone was counted only a few times. Authors' analysis steps: Using reference gene primer amplification, nucleated cell counts were estimated. The assay was immunoSEQ multiplex PCR, and TCRdb's table has in-frame clones only and misses some. The V and J calls and the clone size are those of that table, but D and trimming were determined from the DNA. There are over 200,000 clones in the sample; about nine tenths occur only once, and around 2.9% lies in the top ten. The sample was peripheral blood. The clonotype comes from a woman in her sixties or seventies with acute or convalescent COVID-19.

CDR3 in DNA: TGTGCCAGCAGCTTAGGGCCGAGGTCCTCTGAAGCTTTCTTT. This encodes CASSLGPRSSEAFF. The V gene is TRBV7-2, the J gene TRBJ1-1; no firm D call. V dropped 1 base and J dropped 6 bases, with 12 bases sitting between them. The germline V gene encodes CDR1 SGHTA and CDR2 FQGNSA. The CDR3 contains 14 residues.